Below, 15 T cell receptor beta chains from the same sample are listed, as sequenced in a study of T cell changes during pregnancy in multiple sclerosis. Clones were read by immunoSEQ multiplex PCR, and TCRdb kept only the in-frame ones, dropping some. The table records about 51,000 clones, under 95% of them present only once. Sequenced here: CD4+ T cells from peripheral blood mononuclear cells, sampled in the second trimester of pregnancy. All receptors come from a female donor with multiple sclerosis, enrolled in a pregnancy study.

V usage is TRBV19 and J usage is TRBJ1-2; D gene uncertain. V lost 10 bases and J 4 bases, leaving 22 bases between the germline ends. The germline CDR1 and CDR2 sequences are LNHDA and SQIVND (reference sequence). CDR3 length: 15 residues. CDR3 region: CATSPGQARAYGYTF. CDR3 sequence (DNA): TGTGCCACCTCCCCGGGCCAAGCGCGGGCCTATGGCTACACCTTC.

The chain has TRBV9 and TRBJ2-1; D is undetermined. The length of the CDR3 is 16 residues. In germline, CDR1 is SGDLS, CDR2 YYNGEE. Trimming pared 0 bases from V and 0 bases from J, leaving 10 bases between. CDR3 in amino acids: CASSVDIVPSYNEQFF. The CDR3, as DNA: TGTGCCAGCAGCGTAGATATAGTACCCTCCTACAATGAGCAGTTCTTC. The variable domain in full, with the rest retrieved from reference TRBV9 and TRBJ2-1, is DSGVTQTPKHLITATGQRVTLRCSPRSGDLSVYWYQQSLDQGLQFLIQYYNGEERAKGNILERFSAQQFPDLHSELNLSSLELGDSALYFCASSVDIVPSYNEQFFGPGTRLTVL.

V is TRBV6-4 and J is TRBJ2-5; 10 nucleotides agree with TRBD2. CDR1 is MRHNA, CDR2 SNTAGT, per germline. This CDR3 contains 13 residues. V shed 5 bases, J shed 9 bases, and the junction held 6 bases outside the gene matches. The CDR3 region has the DNA TGTGCCAGCAGTCCTAGCGGGGGCCTCCCCCAGTACTTC. Translating gives CASSPSGGLPQYF.

The chain links TRBV28 to TRBJ2-1; 14 nucleotides align to TRBD2. The germline V gene has CDR1 MDHEN and CDR2 SYDVKM. The CDR3 consists of 15 residues. With V trimmed by 5 bases and J by 8 bases, 5 bases remained unmatched. The CDR3 is CASSPGTSGGDEQFF. The CDR3 DNA is TGTGCCAGCAGTCCCGGGACTAGCGGGGGCGATGAGCAGTTCTTC. Using reference TRBV28 and TRBJ2-1 for the parts outside the CDR3, the full variable domain is DVKVTQSSRYLVKRTGEKVFLECVQDMDHENMFWYRQDPGLGLRLIYFSYDVKMKEKGDIPEGYSVSREKKERFSLILESASTNQTSMYLCASSPGTSGGDEQFFGPGTRLTVL.

The J gene is TRBJ2-5, the V gene TRBV5-4; maybe TRBD2 (6 bases). Trimming left V 4 bases short and J 5 bases short, with 15 bases between. In germline, CDR1 is SGHNT, CDR2 YYREEE (reference sequence). This CDR3 has 14 amino acids. Here the CDR3 reads CASSEPGTPETQYF. CDR3 coding DNA: TGTGCCAGCAGCGAGCCCGGGACTCCCGAGACCCAGTACTTC.

This rearrangement joins TRBV6-6 to TRBJ2-3, with 9 bases matching TRBD2. The V gene's germline CDR1 is MNHNY and CDR2 SVGAGI (reference sequence). The junction had 4 bases not matched to a gene; V was cut back by 0 bases and J by 3 bases. The CDR3 has 16 residues. CDR3 protein: CASSYSLAGGTDTQYF. CDR3 DNA sequence: TGTGCCAGCAGTTACTCTCTGGCGGGGGGGACAGATACGCAGTATTTT.

V is TRBV6-6 and J is TRBJ1-2, with D possibly TRBD1 on 5 matching bases. The CDR3 runs 14 residues. The germline V and J ends were trimmed by 6 bases and 4 bases, with 15 bases remaining between them. CDR1 is MNHNY, CDR2 SVGAGI, per germline (reference sequence). The CDR3 DNA reads TGTGCCAGCAGCCTCCAGGGCATAAGCTATGGCTACACCTTC. Translating gives CASSLQGISYGYTF.

The chain carries TRBV7-2 and TRBJ1-2, with TRBD1 as a possible D gene (6 bases). Germline lookup yields CDR1 SGHTA and CDR2 FQGNSA. Trimming stripped 0 bases from V and 7 bases from J, with 18 bases between. The CDR3 contains 16 residues. The CDR3: CASSLAAGEGIGGYTF. The CDR3 nucleotides read TGTGCCAGCAGCTTAGCGGCAGGGGAAGGAATTGGTGGCTACACCTTC.

The table lists this clone with a count of one. This sequence joins TRBV7-2 and TRBJ2-7, with 10 positions matching TRBD2. CDR1 and CDR2 from the germline V gene are SGHTA and FQGNSA. This CDR3 region has 16 residues. Trimming removed 5 bases from V and 1 base from J; junction bases left unmatched: 8. CDR3 loop: CASSERGGGGSYEQYF. In nucleotides, the CDR3 is TGTGCCAGCAGCGAGCGGGGGGGCGGGGGATCCTACGAGCAGTACTTC.

This clone was counted only a few times. The chain combines TRBV2 with TRBJ1-2; TRBD1 aligns across 8 bases. CDR1 is SNHLY and CDR2 is FYNNEI in the germline V gene. The junction had 5 bases not matched to a gene; V was cut back by 10 bases and J by 4 bases. The CDR3 spans 12 residues. The CDR3, as DNA: TGTGCCACCGCGGGACAGGTCTATGGCTACACCTTC. This translates into CATAGQVYGYTF.

This clone has a single count. The chain couples TRBV7-2 to TRBJ1-1; D possibly corresponds to TRBD1 (5 bases). Germline CDR1 and CDR2: SGHTA and FQGNSA. This CDR3 has 14 amino acids. The V end lost 1 base, the J end lost 2 bases, and 8 bases lay between the germline ends. The CDR3 coding sequence is TGTGCCAGCAGCTTAGTCAGGGCAAACACTGAAGCTTTCTTT. It specifies CASSLVRANTEAFF.

The chain recombines TRBV7-8 with TRBJ2-7, with D possibly being TRBD2 (6 bases). V lost 1 base, J lost 12 bases, and 19 bases lay in between. The CDR3 has 14 residues. Germline assignment: CDR1 SGHVS and CDR2 FQNEAQ. The CDR3 is CASSLGGTPIAGYF. The CDR3 coding sequence is TGTGCCAGCAGCTTAGGAGGGACTCCCATCGCGGGGTACTTC.

This clone occurred once. V and J are TRBV4-3 and TRBJ2-3; 11 bases line up with TRBD2. Germline V lookup: CDR1 LGHNA, CDR2 YSLEER. The CDR3 has 17 residues. The J segment lost 4 bases and the V segment lost 1 base, leaving 7 bases of the junction unmatched. CDR3 DNA: TGCGCCAGCAGCCAAGGGCGTAGCGGGGGGGCAGCAGATACGCAGTATTTT. Translating it yields CASSQGRSGGAADTQYF.

The chain employs TRBV4-2 and TRBJ2-1; 11 bases are a match to TRBD2. Trimming took 1 base from V and 4 from J; bases not matched to a gene: 6. From germline, CDR1 is LGHNA and CDR2 YNFKEQ. This CDR3 comprises 17 residues. The CDR3 sequence is CASSQGFLAGGYNEQFF. In nucleotides, the CDR3 is TGTGCCAGCAGCCAAGGCTTCCTAGCGGGGGGATACAATGAGCAGTTCTTC.

V usage is TRBV4-3 and J usage is TRBJ2-3; 10 nucleotides match TRBD2. CDR3 length: 15 residues. CDR1 is LGHNA, CDR2 YSLEER, per germline. V was pared by 4 bases and J by 0 bases, with 1 base of the junction left unmatched. The CDR3 bases are TGCGCCAGCAGCCCTAGCGGGGGAAGCACAGATACGCAGTATTTT. As protein: CASSPSGGSTDTQYF.